Presented here are 18 T cell receptor beta chains from one specimen sequenced in a study of response to subunit inactivated influenza vaccine. MiXCR, run by TCRdb on the RT-PCR reads, gives a single entry per CDR3 protein. The repertoire includes hundreds of thousands of distinct CDR3 sequences, 16% of them detected once, and about 3% sits in the top ten. This sample comprised CD4+ T cells sorted from PBMCs, obtained approximately 25 months after vaccination. All receptors come from a man between 50 and 75 years old who received an inactivated influenza vaccine.

This clonotype has just a few counts. The chain joins TRBV4-3 to TRBJ2-3; D assignment may be TRBD1 or TRBD2 (5 bases each). The V end was cut by 1 base, the J end by 0 bases, with 11 bases between. This CDR3 has 16 amino acids. Germline CDR1 and CDR2: LGHNA and YSLEER. CDR3 amino acids: CASSQGGWASTDTQYF. DNA of the CDR3: TGCGCCAGCAGCCAAGGGGGGTGGGCTAGCACAGATACGCAGTATTTT.

Only a few counts were recorded for this clonotype. The V gene is TRBV6-5, the J gene TRBJ2-7; D call uncertain. V was pared by 2 bases and J by 3 bases, with 14 bases between. The CDR3 spans 15 residues. Germline V gene sequence: CDR1 MNHEY, CDR2 SVGAGI. The CDR3 DNA sequence: TGTGCCAGCAGTTACGTCTCCTTAGGTTTCTACGAGCAGTACTTC. It is translated as CASSYVSLGFYEQYF.

This clonotype turned up a few times. An end of the junction does not agree with germline; a read error may underlie this. V usage is TRBV7-2 and J usage is TRBJ1-2, with TRBD1 identical over 8 bases. This CDR3 has 12 residues. Germline values: CDR1 SGHTA, CDR2 FQGNSA. The CDR3 spells CASSLARGTGVF. CDR3 in DNA: TGTGCCAGCAGCTTAGCGCGAGGGACAGGTGTCTTC.

This clonotype has only a few counts. The J gene is TRBJ1-6, the V gene TRBV20-1; no clear D gene. The CDR3 is 17 amino acids. Trimming removed 6 bases from V and 8 bases from J, with 26 bases in between. Germline V CDR1 and CDR2: DFQATT, SNEGSKA (reference sequence). The CDR3 DNA is TGCAGTGCCCCGCAGATTGGCCGTTCGAGCACCTATTCACCCCTCCACTTT. Translating it yields CSAPQIGRSSTYSPLHF.

The V gene is TRBV20-1, the J gene TRBJ2-1; 8 nucleotides align to TRBD2. V shed 0 bases, J shed 8 bases, and the junction held 12 bases outside the gene matches. Germline V gene lookup returns CDR1 DFQATT and CDR2 SNEGSKA (reference sequence). This CDR3 is built from 16 residues. This CDR3 is CSARDLDAAGVYEQFF. The CDR3 nucleotides are TGCAGTGCTAGAGATCTCGATGCAGCGGGAGTATATGAGCAGTTCTTC.

The J gene is TRBJ1-2, the V gene TRBV5-1; 9 positions agree with TRBD1. After removal of 5 bases from V and 4 bases from J, the junction contained 9 bases not matched to a gene. The CDR3 runs 15 residues. Per the germline V gene, CDR1 is SGHRS and CDR2 is YFSETQ. The CDR3 spells CASSANRGRGYGYTF. The CDR3 bases are TGCGCCAGCAGTGCTAACAGGGGGCGCGGCTATGGCTACACCTTC.

This clonotype has more than one count but fewer than ten. The chain uses TRBV3-1 and TRBJ2-7; 8 bases map to TRBD1. This CDR3 has 16 residues. With V trimmed by 1 base and J by 8 bases, 13 bases remained unmatched. Germline V gives CDR1 LGHDT, CDR2 YNNKEL (reference sequence). The DNA for the CDR3 is TGTGCCAGCAGCCAAGGGGGATCTACAGGGGGAAACAAGCAGTACTTC. Translating it yields CASSQGGSTGGNKQYF.

The rearrangement joins TRBV12-3 or TRBV12-4 to TRBJ2-2; D is undetermined. This CDR3 contains 12 residues. Trimming took 5 bases from V and 3 from J, leaving 4 bases between them. The CDR3 here is CASSRHTGELFF. CDR3 DNA: TGTGCCAGCAGTCGACACACCGGGGAGCTGTTTTTT.

This clonotype was counted many times. The CDR3 sequence: CSVLQAGELFF. For the CDR3, the DNA is TGCAGCGTATTACAGGCCGGGGAGCTGTTTTTT. This sequence joins TRBV29-1 and TRBJ2-2; D is possibly TRBD1 (5 bases). The CDR3 consists of 11 residues. Germline V gene sequence: CDR1 SQVTM, CDR2 ANQGSEA. With 6 bases removed from V and 6 bases from J, the gap between germline ends came to 8 bases.

This clonotype was picked up a small number of times. The V and J genes are TRBV25-1 and TRBJ2-7, with D possibly being TRBD1 (5 bases). CDR3 length: 14 residues. Germline CDR1 reads MGHDK; CDR2 reads SYGVNS. Trimming shortened V by 4 bases and J by 4 bases, and 14 bases separated the two germline ends. The CDR3 is CASSVLGQNYEQYF. The CDR3 DNA reads as TGTGCCAGCAGTGTATTAGGACAAAATTACGAGCAGTACTTC.

This rearrangement joins TRBV20-1 to TRBJ1-5, with D possibly matching TRBD1 (6 bases). This CDR3 has 18 amino acids. The V gene lost 5 bases and the J gene lost 2 bases, with 25 bases spanning the gap. The germline CDR1 and CDR2 sequences are DFQATT and SNEGSKA (reference sequence). CDR3 in DNA: TGCAGTGCTGCAGCGGGGGGGCTCCGTAACTTTGGCAATCAGCCCCAGCATTTT. Translated, it gives CSAAAGGLRNFGNQPQHF.

The DNA of the CDR3 is TGTGCCAGCATTTCCAGGGGAGGCATCCAAGATACGCAGTATTTT. This gives the protein CASISRGGIQDTQYF. This rearrangement joins TRBV2 to TRBJ2-3, with D tentatively TRBD1 or TRBD2 (6 bases each). The germline CDR1 and CDR2 sequences are SNHLY and FYNNEI. V lost 7 bases and J lost 5, with 19 bases in between. This CDR3 has 15 amino acids.

The rearrangement joins TRBV18 to TRBJ2-1, with D hard to call. The CDR3 loop spans 13 amino acids. CDR1 is KGHSH, CDR2 LQKENI, per germline. V lost 6 bases, J lost 9 bases, and 15 bases lay in between. CDR3 amino acids: CASSPPPGIEQFF. The CDR3 bases are TGTGCCAGCTCTCCCCCCCCAGGTATTGAGCAGTTCTTC.

The chain uses TRBV6-2 or TRBV6-3 and TRBJ2-1; 12 bases map to TRBD2. Trimming took 6 bases from V and 6 from J; bases not matched to a gene: 15. CDR3 length: 18 residues. Germline CDR1 MNHEY, CDR2 SVGEGT. CDR3 coding DNA: TGTGCCAGCAGATTCCCGACTAGCGGGAGCCCCAACTCCAATGAGCAGTTCTTC. Translation: CASRFPTSGSPNSNEQFF.

This clonotype turned up a few times. The chain has TRBV24-1 and TRBJ1-1; no reliable D call. This CDR3 spans 11 amino acids. Per germline, CDR1 KGHDR and CDR2 SFDVKD. Deletions cut 4 bases from V and 6 bases from J, with 5 bases between. Here the CDR3 reads CATSEGSEAFF. CDR3 nucleotide sequence: TGTGCCACCAGTGAGGGCTCTGAAGCTTTCTTT.

The chain recombines TRBV20-1 with TRBJ1-5; 9 bases agree with TRBD1. This CDR3 region has 16 residues. The V and J ends lost 3 bases and 0 bases, in that order; junction bases with no gene match: 6. Per the germline V gene, CDR1 is DFQATT and CDR2 is SNEGSKA (reference sequence). Written as DNA, the CDR3 is TGCAGTGCTAGTCCCCACAGGGGGCATAGCAATCAGCCCCAGCATTTT. Translation gives CSASPHRGHSNQPQHF.

The V gene is TRBV7-9, the J gene TRBJ1-2; D unresolved. The CDR3 loop spans 13 amino acids. With 5 bases removed from V and 8 bases from J, the gap between germline ends came to 15 bases. Germline CDR1 and CDR2: SEHNR and FQNEAQ (reference sequence). The CDR3 loop reads CASSLTGVEGYTF. As DNA, the CDR3 is TGTGCCAGCAGCCTAACCGGGGTGGAAGGCTACACCTTC.

The chain carries TRBV29-1 and TRBJ1-5, with a weak D call TRBD1 (5 bases). Germline V CDR1 and CDR2: SQVTM, ANQGSEA. The CDR3 loop spans 14 amino acids. With 5 bases removed from V and 5 bases from J, the gap between germline ends came to 16 bases. This CDR3 is CSVTGTNGDQPQHF. CDR3 nucleotide sequence: TGCAGCGTTACCGGGACTAACGGCGATCAGCCCCAGCATTTT.